The 26 T cell receptor beta chains in this list originate from one sample, sequenced in a study of blood T cell repertoires in COVID-19. This table comes from immunoSEQ multiplex PCR, and its TCRdb copy is limited to in-frame clones, with some not included. The repertoire holds tens of thousands of clones, with around four fifths as singletons. The sequenced sample was peripheral blood. These receptors all come from a man aged 50 to 59 with acute or convalescent COVID-19.

This clone was counted between two and nine times. The chain couples TRBV3-1 (or the pseudogene TRBV3-2) to TRBJ2-4; tentatively, D is TRBD2 (5 bases). This CDR3 has 13 amino acids. Germline-derived CDR1 and CDR2 are LGHDT and YNNKEL (reference sequence). V was cut by 2 bases and J by 7 bases, with 9 bases left in between. This chain's CDR3 is CASSQPGKNIQYF. The CDR3 DNA is TGTGCCAGCAGCCAACCCGGGAAGAACATTCAGTACTTC.

The chain links TRBV5-8 to TRBJ2-5; 8 nucleotides match TRBD1. Germline V gene data show CDR1 as SGHTS and CDR2 as YDEGEE. V shed 4 bases and J 7 bases; nucleotides not matched to a gene: 6. CDR3 length equals 13 residues. CDR3 region: CASSPGQGGTQYF. The CDR3 DNA reads as TGTGCCAGCAGCCCCGGACAGGGAGGGACCCAGTACTTC.

This chain's CDR3 is CSLMGQGSYNEQFF. The CDR3 region has the DNA TGCAGCCTCATGGGACAAGGGTCCTACAATGAGCAGTTCTTC. This chain joins TRBV29-1 and TRBJ2-1; D is perhaps TRBD1 (6 bases). The CDR3 is 14 amino acids. The germline V and J ends were trimmed by 8 bases and 1 base, with 15 bases remaining between them. CDR1 is SQVTM, CDR2 ANQGSEA, per germline.

The V and J genes are TRBV6-2 or TRBV6-3 and TRBJ1-1; no reliable D call. CDR3 length: 17 residues. With 2 bases removed from V and 2 bases from J, the gap between germline ends came to 18 bases. Germline loops: CDR1 MNHEY, CDR2 SVGEGT. Here the CDR3 DNA reads TGTGCCAGCAGTTACCATGCTCTTGCGGCAGCCAACACTGAAGCTTTCTTT. It codes for CASSYHALAAANTEAFF.

This clone was seen ten or more times. This chain links TRBV6-5 with TRBJ2-7; D might be TRBD2 (6 bases). The CDR3 has 14 residues. Germline CDR1 MNHEY, CDR2 SVGAGI. The germline V and J ends were trimmed by 5 bases and 4 bases, with 15 bases remaining between them. The CDR3 DNA sequence: TGTGCCAGCAGTATCGGGACTGGGAAATACGAGCAGTACTTC. This codes for CASSIGTGKYEQYF.

This rearrangement joins TRBV6-2 or TRBV6-3 to TRBJ2-1; 7 nucleotides align to TRBD2. Unmatched junction bases numbered 5, after V lost 0 bases and J lost 6 bases. This CDR3 has 15 amino acids. Germline loops: CDR1 MNHEY, CDR2 SVGEGT. The CDR3 is CASSYSLAFRNEQFF. CDR3 in DNA: TGTGCCAGCAGTTACTCACTAGCGTTTCGCAATGAGCAGTTCTTC.

Of note for this clone: Other nucleotide sequences from this sample produce the same CDR3. The CDR3 reads CASSRDRGNEKLFF. The CDR3 bases are TGTGCCAGCAGTAGGGACAGGGGAAATGAAAAACTGTTTTTT. V and J are TRBV6-5 and TRBJ1-4; 10 nucleotides match TRBD1. V trimming: 5 bases; J trimming: 5 bases; junction bases outside the gene matches: 2. The CDR3 has 14 amino acids. Germline CDR1 is MNHEY and CDR2 is SVGAGI.

The chain carries TRBV6-4 and TRBJ1-1, with TRBD1 as a possible D gene (5 bases). The V and J ends lost 6 bases and 0 bases respectively, with 11 bases between them. The CDR3 sequence is 14 residues long. Germline V CDR1 and CDR2: MRHNA, SNTAGT. The CDR3 loop is CASRQELMNTEAFF. CDR3 nucleotides: TGTGCCAGCAGACAGGAACTCATGAACACTGAAGCTTTCTTT.

J is TRBJ2-2 and V is TRBV2; 11 nucleotides match TRBD2. The trim removed 8 bases at V and 3 bases at J, leaving 14 bases unmatched. CDR3 size: 18 residues. Per germline, CDR1 SNHLY and CDR2 FYNNEI. CDR3 amino acids: CASEGGLAGGVYTGELFF. CDR3 sequence (DNA): TGTGCCAGCGAGGGGGGGCTAGCGGGAGGTGTTTACACCGGGGAGCTGTTTTTT.

This clone was found a few times. V and J are TRBV6-2 or TRBV6-3 and TRBJ2-2; no clear D gene. In germline, CDR1 is MNHEY, CDR2 SVGEGT. CDR3 length equals 12 residues. Trimming shortened V by 4 bases and J by 8 bases, and 8 bases separated the two germline ends. Here the CDR3 reads CASSSPPGELFF. CDR3 coding DNA: TGTGCCAGCAGTTCCCCTCCGGGGGAGCTGTTTTTT.

The chain links TRBV15 to TRBJ1-2; TRBD1 aligns across 7 bases. Germline assignment: CDR1 LNHNV and CDR2 YYDKDF (reference sequence). This CDR3 contains 16 residues. Germline trimming cut 0 bases from V and 6 bases from J; bases unmatched to any gene: 10. CDR3 DNA: TGTGCCACCAGCAGAGATTCAAAGGGGGCGAGTCATGGCTACACCTTC. It codes for CATSRDSKGASHGYTF.

V usage is TRBV28 and J usage is TRBJ1-1; 7 nucleotides align to TRBD1. The CDR3 runs to 15 residues. V shed 6 bases, J shed 2 bases, and the junction held 9 bases outside the gene matches. Germline assignment: CDR1 MDHEN and CDR2 SYDVKM. CDR3 nucleotide sequence: TGTGCCAGCAGGTCAACAGGGGCAGGTAACACTGAAGCTTTCTTT. It yields the protein CASRSTGAGNTEAFF.

The rearrangement joins TRBV5-6 to TRBJ1-5; TRBD1 agrees at 9 bases. Germline-derived CDR1 and CDR2 are SGHDT and YYEEEE. V gave up 0 bases and J gave up 7 bases; unmatched junction bases: 8. The CDR3 is 16 residues long. As DNA, the CDR3 is TGTGCCAGCAGCTTGGCCGGGACAGGGTTGGGGCAGCCCCAGCATTTT. Translation: CASSLAGTGLGQPQHF.

This sequence joins TRBV7-2 and TRBJ1-1; D may be TRBD1 (6 bases). V shed 1 base and J shed 0 bases, with 12 bases lying between them. CDR1 is SGHTA, CDR2 FQGNSA, per germline. The CDR3 is 16 amino acids. The CDR3 spells CASSLGQGRLNTEAFF. CDR3 DNA: TGTGCCAGCAGCTTAGGGCAGGGGAGATTGAACACTGAAGCTTTCTTT.

The CDR3 coding sequence is TGTGCCAGCAGCGTAGGAGGGGGTTGGACTAATGAAAAACTGTTTTTT. It translates to CASSVGGGWTNEKLFF. The J gene is TRBJ1-4, the V gene TRBV9; D perhaps matches TRBD1 (6 bases). The CDR3 has 16 residues. V was trimmed by 0 bases and J by 2 bases, leaving 11 bases between them. Germline CDR1 SGDLS, CDR2 YYNGEE. Looking up the rest from reference TRBV9 and TRBJ1-4 gives the full variable domain: DSGVTQTPKHLITATGQRVTLRCSPRSGDLSVYWYQQSLDQGLQFLIQYYNGEERAKGNILERFSAQQFPDLHSELNLSSLELGDSALYFCASSVGGGWTNEKLFFGSGTQLSVL.

The V call is TRBV19, the J call TRBJ1-1; D gene uncertain. V gave up 7 bases and J gave up 11 bases, with 20 bases separating them. The CDR3 loop spans 13 amino acids. CDR1 is LNHDA and CDR2 is SQIVND in the germline V gene (reference sequence). In DNA, the CDR3 is TGTGCCAGTACTCTCAACAGCCTGAACCGGGCTTTCTTT. Protein sequence: CASTLNSLNRAFF.

This clone was seen just once. The rearrangement uses TRBV28 and TRBJ2-7, with D possibly TRBD2 on 5 matching bases. V was pared by 7 bases and J by 0 bases, with 16 bases between. Germline assignment: CDR1 MDHEN and CDR2 SYDVKM. The CDR3 is made up of 15 amino acids. The CDR3 bases are TGTGCCAGCACGTCTCCTTCTGGGAGCTCCTACGAGCAGTACTTC. It specifies CASTSPSGSSYEQYF.

This clone was seen just once. This sequence joins TRBV27 and TRBJ2-7; TRBD2 matches 14 bases. Germline lookup yields CDR1 MNHEY and CDR2 SMNVEV (reference sequence). The CDR3 has 17 amino acids. V shed 1 base, J shed 3 bases, and the junction held 5 bases outside the gene matches. CDR3 in DNA: TGTGCCAGCAGTTTATACGGACTAGCGGGAGGAAACTACGAGCAGTACTTC. Translation gives CASSLYGLAGGNYEQYF.

The chain is built from TRBV6-4 and TRBJ2-2, with D maybe TRBD2 (6 bases). V dropped 5 bases and J dropped 5 bases, with 12 bases sitting between them. Germline-derived CDR1 and CDR2 are MRHNA and SNTAGT. CDR3 length: 14 residues. The CDR3 here is CASSRTAGTGELFF. The CDR3 region has the DNA TGTGCCAGCAGTCGGACGGCGGGGACCGGGGAGCTGTTTTTT.

The chain employs TRBV27 and TRBJ2-1, with D possibly matching TRBD2 (7 bases). The ends were cut back, 5 bases at V and 1 base at J, with 9 bases in the middle. The germline V gene encodes CDR1 MNHEY and CDR2 SMNVEV (reference sequence). This CDR3 is built from 14 residues. CDR3 region: CASSGGASYNEQFF. CDR3 nucleotides: TGTGCCAGCAGTGGGGGGGCATCCTACAATGAGCAGTTCTTC.

This clone has a single count. V and J are TRBV7-2 and TRBJ2-1; 10 nucleotides match TRBD1. Germline V gene data show CDR1 as SGHTA and CDR2 as FQGNSA. The CDR3 runs to 17 residues. J gave up 2 bases and V 0 bases, and 4 bases lay outside the gene matches. The CDR3 bases are TGTGCCAGCAGCTTAGCGGGGGGGACAGGGGCCTACAATGAGCAGTTCTTC. Its translation is CASSLAGGTGAYNEQFF.

This clone was seen more than once but under ten times. The CDR3 region has the DNA TGCGCCAGCAGCCAAGAAGGTCAGGGGTTTGGCTACACCTTC. It codes for CASSQEGQGFGYTF. The V call is TRBV4-1, the J call TRBJ1-2; possibly TRBD1 for D (6 bases). CDR1 and CDR2 from the germline V gene are MGHRA and YSYEKL. This CDR3 has 14 amino acids. V shed 0 bases and J shed 7 bases, with 12 bases lying between them.

The rearrangement uses TRBV5-1 and TRBJ2-5; TRBD1 is a possible D gene (6 bases). V lost 4 bases, J lost 0 bases, and 16 bases lay in between. Germline loops: CDR1 SGHRS, CDR2 YFSETQ. The CDR3 consists of 16 residues. Written as DNA, the CDR3 is TGCGCCAGCAGCACCGGACAGCCCCCATACCAAGAGACCCAGTACTTC. This sequence encodes CASSTGQPPYQETQYF.

As for this clone: No DNA is shown, since the ends of the CDR3 on it are uncertain; the CDR3 is the one TCRdb lists. The chain links TRBV11-2 to TRBJ2-2; the table's D call, TRBD1, was not checked against the DNA. Germline assignment: CDR1 SGHAT and CDR2 FQNNGV. Counting both end residues, the CDR3 totals 15 amino acids. CDR3 in amino acids: CASSLFGPGPGELFF.

This clone occurred a few times. CDR3 residues: CASSQPLAGTTEAFF. The CDR3 coding sequence is TGCGCCAGCAGCCAACCCTTGGCGGGGACCACTGAAGCTTTCTTT. The chain has TRBV4-1 and TRBJ1-1, with TRBD1 as a possible D gene (5 bases). Germline assignment: CDR1 MGHRA and CDR2 YSYEKL. Trimming stripped 2 bases from V and 4 bases from J, with 14 bases between. The CDR3 sequence is 15 residues long.

The rearrangement joins TRBV12-3 or TRBV12-4 to TRBJ1-2; D uncertain. Trimming pared 1 base from V and 4 bases from J, leaving 7 bases between. The CDR3 runs 13 residues. The CDR3 bases are TGTGCCAGCAGTTTAGGACTCGCCTATGGCTACACCTTC. Translation gives CASSLGLAYGYTF.